This TCR beta chain was documented in a study of T cell repertoires in cytomegalovirus infection. This clonotype was detected only a few times. TCRdb fed the reads into MiXCR, producing one record per CDR3 protein. The data contain about 400,000 distinct CDR3 sequences, over 15% of them singletons. The CDR3 contains 13 residues. Germline V gives CDR1 SGHAT, CDR2 FQNNGV. The ends were cut back, 0 bases at V and 7 bases at J, with 7 bases in the middle. The chain has TRBV11-2 and TRBJ1-5; possibly TRBD1 for D (6 bases). Sequencing was done on a sample of PBMCs. The source is a human donor in good health (CMV status not recorded). Some clones in this sample may be carry-over from other donors' samples. As DNA, the CDR3 is TGTGCCAGCAGCTTAGAGAGGGGGCAGCCCCAGCATTTT. Translated: CASSLERGQPQHF. The whole variable domain, filled in from reference TRBV11-2 and TRBJ1-5, reads EAGVAQSPRYKIIEKRQSVAFWCNPISGHATLYWYQQILGQGPKLLIQFQNNGVVDDSQLPKDRFSAERLKGVDSTLKIQPAKLEDSAVYLCASSLERGQPQHFGDGTRLSIL.